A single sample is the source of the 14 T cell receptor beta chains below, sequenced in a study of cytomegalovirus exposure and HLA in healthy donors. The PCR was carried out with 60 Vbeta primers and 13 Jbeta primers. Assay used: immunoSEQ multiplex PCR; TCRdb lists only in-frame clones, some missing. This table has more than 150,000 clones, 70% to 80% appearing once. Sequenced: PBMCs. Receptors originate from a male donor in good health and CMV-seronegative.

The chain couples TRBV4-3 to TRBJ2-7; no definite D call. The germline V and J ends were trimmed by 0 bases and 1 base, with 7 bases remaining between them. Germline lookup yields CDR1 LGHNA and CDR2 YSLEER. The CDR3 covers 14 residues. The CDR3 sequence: CASSQDTVSYEQYF. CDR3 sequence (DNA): TGCGCCAGCAGCCAAGACACGGTTTCCTACGAGCAGTACTTC.

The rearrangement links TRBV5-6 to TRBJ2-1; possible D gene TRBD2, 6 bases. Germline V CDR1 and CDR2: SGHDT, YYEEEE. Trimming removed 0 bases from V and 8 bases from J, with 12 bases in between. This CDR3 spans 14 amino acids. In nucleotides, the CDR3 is TGTGCCAGCAGCTTGGAAGGCAGGGACTATGAGCAGTTCTTC. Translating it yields CASSLEGRDYEQFF.

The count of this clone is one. The CDR3 sequence is CASSPDRGIQPQHF. CDR3 DNA: TGCGCCAGCAGCCCGGACAGGGGGATTCAGCCCCAGCATTTT. The chain carries TRBV4-3 and TRBJ1-5, with TRBD1 identical over 10 bases. This CDR3 is built from 14 residues. With 4 bases clipped from V and 6 bases from J, the junction kept 3 bases outside the gene matches. Germline values: CDR1 LGHNA, CDR2 YSLEER.

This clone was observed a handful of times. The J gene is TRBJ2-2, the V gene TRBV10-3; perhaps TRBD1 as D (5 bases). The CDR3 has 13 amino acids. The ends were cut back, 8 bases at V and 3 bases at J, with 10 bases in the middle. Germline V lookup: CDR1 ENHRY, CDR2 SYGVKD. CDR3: CAIGVGDTGELFF. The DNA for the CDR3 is TGTGCCATCGGGGTAGGGGACACCGGGGAGCTGTTTTTT.

This CDR3 is CASSLGGQGGSEQYF. CDR3 sequence (DNA): TGTGCCAGCAGCTTGGGCGGACAGGGAGGGTCCGAGCAGTACTTC. The genes are TRBV5-4 and TRBJ2-7, with D perhaps matching TRBD1 (8 bases). V lost 0 bases to trimming and J lost 6 bases, with 16 bases between them. The CDR3 is 15 residues long. The germline V gene encodes CDR1 SGHNT and CDR2 YYREEE (reference sequence).

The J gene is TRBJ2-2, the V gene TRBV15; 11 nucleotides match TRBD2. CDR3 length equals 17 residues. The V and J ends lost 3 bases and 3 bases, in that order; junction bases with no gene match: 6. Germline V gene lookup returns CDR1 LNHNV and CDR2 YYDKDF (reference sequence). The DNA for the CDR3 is TGTGCCACCAGCAGGGGGGCGGGACTAGCGGACACCGGGGAGCTGTTTTTT. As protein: CATSRGAGLADTGELFF.

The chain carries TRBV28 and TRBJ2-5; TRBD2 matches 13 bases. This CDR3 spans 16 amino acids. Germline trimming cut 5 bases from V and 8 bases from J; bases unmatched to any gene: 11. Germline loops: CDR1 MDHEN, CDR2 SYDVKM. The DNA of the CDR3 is TGTGCCAGCAGTCCCACCTTACTAGCGGGAGGGCCTACCCAGTACTTC. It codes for CASSPTLLAGGPTQYF.

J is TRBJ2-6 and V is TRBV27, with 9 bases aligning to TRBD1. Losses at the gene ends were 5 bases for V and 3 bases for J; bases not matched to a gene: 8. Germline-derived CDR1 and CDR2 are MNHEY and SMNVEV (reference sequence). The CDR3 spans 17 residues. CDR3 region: CASSRDRALNGANVLTF. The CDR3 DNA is TGTGCCAGCAGTAGGGACAGGGCCCTAAATGGGGCCAACGTCCTGACTTTC.

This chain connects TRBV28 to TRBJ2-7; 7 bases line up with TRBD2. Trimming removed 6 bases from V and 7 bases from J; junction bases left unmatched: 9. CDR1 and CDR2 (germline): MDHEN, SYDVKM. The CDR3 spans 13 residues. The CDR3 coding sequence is TGTGCCAGCAGCTTAGCGGGCGGTGGGGAGCAGTACTTC. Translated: CASSLAGGGEQYF.

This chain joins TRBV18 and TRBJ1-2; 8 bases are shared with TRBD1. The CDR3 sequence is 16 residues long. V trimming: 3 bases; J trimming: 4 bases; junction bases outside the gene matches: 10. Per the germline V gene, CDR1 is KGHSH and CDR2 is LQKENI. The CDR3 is CASSPSQQGVGYGYTF. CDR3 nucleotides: TGTGCCAGCTCACCGTCCCAACAGGGGGTCGGCTATGGCTACACCTTC. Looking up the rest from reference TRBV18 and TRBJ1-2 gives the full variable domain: NAGVMQNPRHLVRRRGQEARLRCSPMKGHSHVYWYRQLPEEGLKFMVYLQKENIIDESGMPKERFSAEFPKEGPSILRIQQVVRGDSAAYFCASSPSQQGVGYGYTFGSGTRLTVV.

The CDR3 loop reads CASSRGAGQGDYGYTF. CDR3 bases: TGTGCCAGCAGCCGGGGGGCTGGACAGGGTGACTATGGCTACACCTTC. The chain links TRBV2 to TRBJ1-2; 8 bases are shared with TRBD1. Trimming took 6 bases from V and 3 from J; bases not matched to a gene: 12. The CDR3 runs to 16 residues. Germline lookup yields CDR1 SNHLY and CDR2 FYNNEI.

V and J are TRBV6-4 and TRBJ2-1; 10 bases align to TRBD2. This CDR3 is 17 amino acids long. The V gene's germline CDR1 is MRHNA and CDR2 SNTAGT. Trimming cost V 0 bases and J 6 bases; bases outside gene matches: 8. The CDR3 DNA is TGTGCCAGCAGTGACTCCAGCGGGAGGGTCCGGCTCAATGAGCAGTTCTTC. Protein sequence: CASSDSSGRVRLNEQFF.

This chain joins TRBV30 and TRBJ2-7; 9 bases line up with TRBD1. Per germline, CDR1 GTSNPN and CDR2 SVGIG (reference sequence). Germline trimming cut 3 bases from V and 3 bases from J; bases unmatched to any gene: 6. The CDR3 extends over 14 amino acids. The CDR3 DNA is TGTGCCTGGAGCGACGACAGGGGGGGCTACGAGCAGTACTTC. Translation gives CAWSDDRGGYEQYF.

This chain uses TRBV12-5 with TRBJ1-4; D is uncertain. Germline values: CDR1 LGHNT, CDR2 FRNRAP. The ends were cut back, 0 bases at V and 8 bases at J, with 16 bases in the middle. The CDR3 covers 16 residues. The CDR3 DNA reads TGTGCTAGTGGTTTGGTACTCATGGGCCGAGGGGAAAAACTGTTTTTT. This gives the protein CASGLVLMGRGEKLFF. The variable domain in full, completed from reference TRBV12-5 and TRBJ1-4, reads DARVTQTPRHKVTEMGQEVTMRCQPILGHNTVFWYRQTMMQGLELLAYFRNRAPLDDSGMPKDRFSAEMPDATLATLKIQPSEPRDSAVYFCASGLVLMGRGEKLFFGSGTQLSVL.